The sequence of this TCR beta chain was determined in a study of blood T cell repertoires in COVID-19. On the study more broadly: The cDNA or gDNA used as material had been derived from T cells, B-cell-depleted T cells, or PBMCs.

The CDR3 consists of 14 residues. Germline V CDR1 and CDR2: SGHRS, YFSETQ. Trimming shortened V by 2 bases and J by 2 bases, and 10 bases separated the two germline ends. Methods used by the authors: Nucleated cell number was recorded as an estimate derived from reference gene primer amplification. Produced via immunoSEQ multiplex PCR; TCRdb's table is partial and in-frame only. The V and J calls and clone size were taken over from that table, and D and trimming were inferred from the DNA. The sample carries 50,000 to 75,000 clones, about nine tenths recorded once. The rearrangement links TRBV5-1 to TRBJ1-1, with D unresolved. The sample taken for sequencing was peripheral blood. This TCR came from a human donor in a cohort sampled during active COVID-19. CDR3 DNA sequence: TGCGCCAGCAGCTTTCTTACTGATAACACTGAAGCTTTCTTT. Its translation: CASSFLTDNTEAFF.